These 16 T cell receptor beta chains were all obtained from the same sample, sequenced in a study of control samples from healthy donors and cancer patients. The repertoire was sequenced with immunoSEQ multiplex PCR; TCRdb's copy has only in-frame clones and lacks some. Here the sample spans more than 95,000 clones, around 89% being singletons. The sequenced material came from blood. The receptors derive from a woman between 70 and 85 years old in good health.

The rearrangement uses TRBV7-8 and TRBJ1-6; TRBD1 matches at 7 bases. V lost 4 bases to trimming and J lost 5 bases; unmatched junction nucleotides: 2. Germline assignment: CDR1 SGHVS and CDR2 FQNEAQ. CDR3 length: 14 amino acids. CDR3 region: CASSSTGNNSPLHF. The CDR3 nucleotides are TGTGCCAGCAGCTCGACAGGGAATAATTCACCCCTCCACTTT. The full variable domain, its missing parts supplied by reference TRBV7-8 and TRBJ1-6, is GAGVSQSPRYKVAKRGQDVALRCDPISGHVSLFWYQQALGQGPEFLTYFQNEAQLDKSGLPSDRFFAERPEGSVSTLKIQRTQQEDSAVYLCASSSTGNNSPLHFGNGTRLTVT.

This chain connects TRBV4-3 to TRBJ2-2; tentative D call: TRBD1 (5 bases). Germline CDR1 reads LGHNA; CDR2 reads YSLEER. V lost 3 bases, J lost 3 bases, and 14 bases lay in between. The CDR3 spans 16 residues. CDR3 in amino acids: CASSQERTYYTGELFF. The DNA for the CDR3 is TGCGCCAGCAGCCAGGAACGGACATATTACACCGGGGAGCTGTTTTTT.

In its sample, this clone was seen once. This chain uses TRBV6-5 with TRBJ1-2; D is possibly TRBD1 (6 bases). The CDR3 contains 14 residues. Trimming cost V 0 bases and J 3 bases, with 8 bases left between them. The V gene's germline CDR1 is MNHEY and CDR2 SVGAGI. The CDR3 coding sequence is TGTGCCAGCAGTTACTCGCCAGGGGACTATGGCTACACCTTC. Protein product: CASSYSPGDYGYTF.

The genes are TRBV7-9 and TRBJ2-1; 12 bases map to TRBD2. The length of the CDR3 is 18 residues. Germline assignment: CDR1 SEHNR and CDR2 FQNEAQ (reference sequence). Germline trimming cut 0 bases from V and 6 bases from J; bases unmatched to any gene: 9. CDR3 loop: CASSLAHGLAGTSNEQFF. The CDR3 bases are TGTGCCAGCAGCTTAGCCCATGGACTAGCGGGGACCTCCAATGAGCAGTTCTTC.

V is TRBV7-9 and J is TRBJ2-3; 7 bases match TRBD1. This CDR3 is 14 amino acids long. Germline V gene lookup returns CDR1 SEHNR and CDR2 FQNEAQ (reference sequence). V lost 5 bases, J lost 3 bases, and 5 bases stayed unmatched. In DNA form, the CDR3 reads TGTGCCAGCAGCCTCCCAGGGGGAACAGATACGCAGTATTTT. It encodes CASSLPGGTDTQYF.

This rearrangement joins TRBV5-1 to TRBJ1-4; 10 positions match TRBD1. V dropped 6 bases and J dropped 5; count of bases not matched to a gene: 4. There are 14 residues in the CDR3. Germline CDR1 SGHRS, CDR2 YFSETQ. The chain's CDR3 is CASTDRGINEKLFF. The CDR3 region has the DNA TGCGCCAGCACGGACAGGGGGATAAATGAAAAACTGTTTTTT.

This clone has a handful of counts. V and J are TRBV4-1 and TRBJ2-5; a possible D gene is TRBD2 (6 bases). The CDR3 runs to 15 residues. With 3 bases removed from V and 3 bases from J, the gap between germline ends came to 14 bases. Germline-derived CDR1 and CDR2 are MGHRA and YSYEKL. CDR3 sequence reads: CASSQSGWGEETQYF. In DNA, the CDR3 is TGCGCCAGCAGCCAGTCGGGCTGGGGGGAAGAGACCCAGTACTTC.

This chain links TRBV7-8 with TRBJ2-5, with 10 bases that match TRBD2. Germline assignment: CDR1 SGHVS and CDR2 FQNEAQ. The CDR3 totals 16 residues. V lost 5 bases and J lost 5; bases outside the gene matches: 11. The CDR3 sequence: CASSQPLAGVQETQYF. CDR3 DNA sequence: TGTGCCAGCAGCCAGCCGCTAGCGGGGGTTCAGGAGACCCAGTACTTC.

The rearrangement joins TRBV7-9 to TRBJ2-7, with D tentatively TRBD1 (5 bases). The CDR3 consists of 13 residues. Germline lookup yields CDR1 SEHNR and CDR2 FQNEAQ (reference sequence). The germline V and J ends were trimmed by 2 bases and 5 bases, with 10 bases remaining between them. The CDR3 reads CASSLTGADEQYF. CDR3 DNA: TGTGCCAGCAGCTTAACAGGTGCTGACGAGCAGTACTTC.

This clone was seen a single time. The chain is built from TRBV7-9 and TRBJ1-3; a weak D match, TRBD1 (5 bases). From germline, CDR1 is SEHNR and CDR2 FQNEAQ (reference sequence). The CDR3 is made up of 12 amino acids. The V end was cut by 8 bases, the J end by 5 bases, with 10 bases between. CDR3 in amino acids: CASQGARNTIYF. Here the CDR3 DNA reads TGTGCCAGCCAAGGGGCGAGAAACACCATATATTTT.

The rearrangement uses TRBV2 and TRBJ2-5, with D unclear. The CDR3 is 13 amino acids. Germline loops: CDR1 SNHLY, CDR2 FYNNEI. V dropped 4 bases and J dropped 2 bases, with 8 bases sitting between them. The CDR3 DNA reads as TGTGCCAGCAGTGTATTGGAGCAAGAGACCCAGTACTTC. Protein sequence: CASSVLEQETQYF. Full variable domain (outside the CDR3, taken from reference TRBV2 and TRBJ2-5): EPEVTQTPSHQVTQMGQEVILRCVPISNHLYFYWYRQILGQKVEFLVSFYNNEISEKSEIFDDQFSVERPDGSNFTLKIRSTKLEDSAMYFCASSVLEQETQYFGPGTRLLVL.

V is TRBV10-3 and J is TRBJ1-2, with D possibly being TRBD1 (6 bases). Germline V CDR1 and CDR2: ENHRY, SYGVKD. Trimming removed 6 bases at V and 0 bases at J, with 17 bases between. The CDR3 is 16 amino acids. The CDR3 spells CAIRETGSSTNYGYTF. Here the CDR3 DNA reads TGTGCCATCAGAGAGACAGGCAGCTCCACTAACTATGGCTACACCTTC.

The CDR3 bases are TGTGCCAGCTCAGCTAGCGGGTCCCCCTTTGAGCAGTACTTC. Residues: CASSASGSPFEQYF. V gene TRBV18 combines with J gene TRBJ2-7, with 8 nucleotides matching TRBD2. With V trimmed by 5 bases and J by 7 bases, 10 bases remained unmatched. Germline V gene data show CDR1 as KGHSH and CDR2 as LQKENI. This CDR3 has 14 residues.

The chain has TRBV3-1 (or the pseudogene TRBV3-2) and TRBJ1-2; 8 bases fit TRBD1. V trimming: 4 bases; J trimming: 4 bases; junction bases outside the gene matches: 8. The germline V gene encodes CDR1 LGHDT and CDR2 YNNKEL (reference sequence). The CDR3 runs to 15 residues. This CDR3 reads CASSPRDRSAYGYTF. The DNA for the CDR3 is TGTGCCAGCAGCCCCCGGGACAGGTCGGCCTATGGCTACACCTTC.

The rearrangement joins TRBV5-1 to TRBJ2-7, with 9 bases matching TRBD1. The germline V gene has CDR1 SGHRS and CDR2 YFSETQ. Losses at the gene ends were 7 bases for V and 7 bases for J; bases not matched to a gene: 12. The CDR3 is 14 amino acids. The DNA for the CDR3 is TGCGCCAGCTGCCGGGACAGGGATGTGTGTGAGCAGTACTTC. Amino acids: CASCRDRDVCEQYF.

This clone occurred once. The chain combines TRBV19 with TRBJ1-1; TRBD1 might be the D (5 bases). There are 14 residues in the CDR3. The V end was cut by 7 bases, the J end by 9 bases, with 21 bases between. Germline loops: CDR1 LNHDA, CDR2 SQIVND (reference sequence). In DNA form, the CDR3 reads TGTGCCAGTACCCTAAGGGACGGTACTTCACAAGCTTTCTTT. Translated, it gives CASTLRDGTSQAFF.